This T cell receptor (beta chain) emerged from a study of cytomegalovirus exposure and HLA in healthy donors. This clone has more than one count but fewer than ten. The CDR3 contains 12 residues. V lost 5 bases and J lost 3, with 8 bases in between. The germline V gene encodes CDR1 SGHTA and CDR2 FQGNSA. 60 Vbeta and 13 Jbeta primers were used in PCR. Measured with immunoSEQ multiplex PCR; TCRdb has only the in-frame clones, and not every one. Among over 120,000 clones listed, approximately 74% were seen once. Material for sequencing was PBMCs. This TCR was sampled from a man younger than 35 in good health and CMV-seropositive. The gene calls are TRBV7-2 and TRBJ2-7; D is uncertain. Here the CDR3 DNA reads TGTGCCAGCAGCCGGGTCTTCTACGAGCAGTACTTC. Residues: CASSRVFYEQYF. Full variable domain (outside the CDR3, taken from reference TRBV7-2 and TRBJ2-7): GAGVSQSPSNKVTEKGKDVELRCDPISGHTALYWYRQSLGQGLEFLIYFQGNSAPDKSGLPSDRFSAERTGGSVSTLTIQRTQQEDSAVYLCASSRVFYEQYFGPGTRLTVT.